This T cell receptor (beta chain) came from a study of blood T cell repertoires in COVID-19. The germline V gene encodes CDR1 SGHNT and CDR2 YYREEE (reference sequence). CDR3 length equals 14 residues. V lost 4 bases and J lost 2, with 11 bases in between. TCRdb keeps only in-frame clones here, not all; method: immunoSEQ multiplex PCR. The sample holds more than 95,000 clones, 88% seen once. Source material: peripheral blood. This chain connects TRBV5-4 to TRBJ2-3; D is perhaps TRBD1 (6 bases). This sequence originates from a man aged 45-65 years with acute or convalescent COVID-19. CDR3 DNA: TGTGCCAGCAGCCCCGACAGGCTCACAGATACGCAGTATTTT. It yields the protein CASSPDRLTDTQYF.